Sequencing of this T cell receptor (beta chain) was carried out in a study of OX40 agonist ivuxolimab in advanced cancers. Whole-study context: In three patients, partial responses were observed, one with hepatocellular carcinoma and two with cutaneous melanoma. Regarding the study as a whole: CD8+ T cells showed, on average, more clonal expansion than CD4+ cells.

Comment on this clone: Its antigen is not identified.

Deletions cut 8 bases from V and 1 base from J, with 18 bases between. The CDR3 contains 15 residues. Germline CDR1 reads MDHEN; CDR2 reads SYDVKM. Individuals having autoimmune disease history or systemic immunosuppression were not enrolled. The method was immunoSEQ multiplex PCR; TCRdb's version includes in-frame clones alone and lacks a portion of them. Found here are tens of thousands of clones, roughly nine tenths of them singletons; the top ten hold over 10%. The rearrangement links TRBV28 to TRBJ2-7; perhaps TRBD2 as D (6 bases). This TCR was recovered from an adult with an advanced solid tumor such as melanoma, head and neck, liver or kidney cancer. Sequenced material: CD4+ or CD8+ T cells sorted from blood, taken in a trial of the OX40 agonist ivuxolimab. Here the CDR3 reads CASGPGGTLSYEQYF. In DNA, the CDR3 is TGTGCCAGCGGCCCCGGGGGTACCCTTTCCTACGAGCAGTACTTC.